This TCR beta chain was captured in a study of CD8 T cells in acute hepatitis C reinfection. For the study at large: Sequences come from NS3-1073-specific CD8+ T cells, during acute infection and after clearance.

The CDR3 spans 17 residues. Germline loops: CDR1 LNHDA, CDR2 SQIVND (reference sequence). On this clone: Its antigen is unknown.

The protocol was immunoSEQ multiplex PCR, while the TCRdb copy is restricted to in-frame clones and leaves out a portion. The sample gives 30,000 to 40,000 clones, roughly 89% of which show up once; 0.4% to 0.6% is in the top ten. Indicated time point: naive CD8 control sorted from an acute-time-point sample. Every 3 months, donors from a Montreal cohort of people who inject drugs were followed. Study-level points and caveats: No group differed significantly in the high NS3-1073 repertoire diversity. About a dozen public clonotypes were found regardless of outcome.

The sequencing input was naive CD8+ T cells from PBMCs. The receptor comes from a man younger than 45 with chronic hepatitis C. This rearrangement joins TRBV19 to TRBJ1-3; 7 nucleotides line up with TRBD1. The end of the DNA aligns better with TRBJ2-2, so the J call may be wrong. The CDR3 DNA reads TGTGCCAGTAGTCCTTATCATGGGACAGCGAACACCGGGGAGCTGTTTTTT. Amino acid sequence: CASSPYHGTANTGELFF.